The 4 T cell receptor beta chains presented below share a single source sample, sequenced in a study of Ad26.COV2.S vaccination and SARS-CoV-2 variants. Produced via immunoSEQ multiplex PCR; TCRdb's table is partial and in-frame only. The table shows 350,000 to 450,000 clones, with approximately 89% occurring only once. Specified treatment: roughly 18 received Ad26.COV2.S at low or high dose, single or two shots; about 5 received placebo; per-sample allocation not given. Sampling took place 63 days after the first vaccine or placebo injection. Sequencing used peripheral blood, obtained in a trial of Ad26.COV2.S vaccine versus placebo. The receptors shown here come from a person aged 18 to 65 who received the Ad26.COV2.S COVID-19 vaccine or a placebo.

V gene TRBV15 combines with J gene TRBJ1-1; possibly TRBD1 for D (5 bases). Germline V lookup: CDR1 LNHNV, CDR2 YYDKDF (reference sequence). The germline V and J ends were trimmed by 0 bases and 7 bases, with 15 bases remaining between them. This CDR3 contains 15 residues. The CDR3 DNA follows: TGTGCCACCAGCAGAGATTCAAGGGGTGAGAATGAAGCTTTCTTT. Translating it yields CATSRDSRGENEAFF.

CDR3 nucleotide sequence: TGTGCCAGCATCCGTAGGGGGCAGTATAATTCACCCCTCCACTTT. It codes for CASIRRGQYNSPLHF. This chain joins TRBV28 and TRBJ1-6; 7 bases map to TRBD1. V lost 7 bases to trimming and J lost 4 bases; unmatched junction nucleotides: 7. The CDR3 runs to 15 residues. Germline-derived CDR1 and CDR2 are MDHEN and SYDVKM.

The rearrangement links TRBV27 to TRBJ1-6; D uncertain. The V gene's germline CDR1 is MNHEY and CDR2 SMNVEV (reference sequence). V was pared by 6 bases and J by 6 bases, with 15 bases between. The CDR3 length is 15 residues. The CDR3 coding sequence is TGTGCCAGCAGCTATGGGCTAAATATTAATTCACCCCTCCACTTT. Translating it yields CASSYGLNINSPLHF.

The chain is built from TRBV9 and TRBJ1-1, with TRBD1 as a possible D gene (5 bases). The germline gives CDR1 SGDLS, CDR2 YYNGEE. V was clipped by 4 bases and J by 4 bases, with 14 bases between them. The CDR3 runs 14 residues. This CDR3 is CASSPRPGGTEAFF. CDR3 in DNA: TGTGCCAGCAGCCCCCGACCTGGGGGCACTGAAGCTTTCTTT.